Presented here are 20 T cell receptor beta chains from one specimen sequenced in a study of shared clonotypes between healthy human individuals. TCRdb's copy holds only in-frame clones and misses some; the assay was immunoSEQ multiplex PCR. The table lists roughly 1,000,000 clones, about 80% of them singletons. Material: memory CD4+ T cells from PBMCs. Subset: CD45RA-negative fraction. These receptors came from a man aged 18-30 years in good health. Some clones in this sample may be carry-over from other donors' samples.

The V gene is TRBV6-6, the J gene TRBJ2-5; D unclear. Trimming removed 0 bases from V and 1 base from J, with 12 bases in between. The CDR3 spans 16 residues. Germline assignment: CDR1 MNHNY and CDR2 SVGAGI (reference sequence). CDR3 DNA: TGTGCCAGCAGTTACTCGGGAATAGCAGTCCAAGAGACCCAGTACTTC. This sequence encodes CASSYSGIAVQETQYF.

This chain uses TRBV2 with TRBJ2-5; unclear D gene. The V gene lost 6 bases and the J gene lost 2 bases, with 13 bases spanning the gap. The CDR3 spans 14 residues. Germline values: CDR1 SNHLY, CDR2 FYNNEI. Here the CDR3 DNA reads TGTGCCAGCAGCGAGCTGACAAAGCAAGAGACCCAGTACTTC. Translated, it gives CASSELTKQETQYF. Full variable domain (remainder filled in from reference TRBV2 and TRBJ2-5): EPEVTQTPSHQVTQMGQEVILRCVPISNHLYFYWYRQILGQKVEFLVSFYNNEISEKSEIFDDQFSVERPDGSNFTLKIRSTKLEDSAMYFCASSELTKQETQYFGPGTRLLVL.

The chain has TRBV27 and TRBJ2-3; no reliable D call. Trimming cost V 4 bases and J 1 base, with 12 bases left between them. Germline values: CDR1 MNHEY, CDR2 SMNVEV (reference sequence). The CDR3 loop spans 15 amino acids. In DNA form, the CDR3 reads TGTGCCAGCAGTTCAACATCGTGGCGCACAGATACGCAGTATTTT. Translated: CASSSTSWRTDTQYF.

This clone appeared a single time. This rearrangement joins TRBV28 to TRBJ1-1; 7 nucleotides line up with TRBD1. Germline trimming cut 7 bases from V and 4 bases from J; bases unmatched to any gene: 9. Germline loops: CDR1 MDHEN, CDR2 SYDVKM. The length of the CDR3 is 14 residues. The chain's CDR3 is CASKAHRGGTEAFF. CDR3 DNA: TGTGCCAGCAAAGCCCACAGGGGAGGCACTGAAGCTTTCTTT.

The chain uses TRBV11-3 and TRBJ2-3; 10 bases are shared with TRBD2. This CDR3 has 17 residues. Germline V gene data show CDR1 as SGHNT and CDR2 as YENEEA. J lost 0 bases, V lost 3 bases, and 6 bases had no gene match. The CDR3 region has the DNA TGTGCCAGCAGCTTTAGGACTAGCGGAAAGAGCACAGATACGCAGTATTTT. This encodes CASSFRTSGKSTDTQYF.

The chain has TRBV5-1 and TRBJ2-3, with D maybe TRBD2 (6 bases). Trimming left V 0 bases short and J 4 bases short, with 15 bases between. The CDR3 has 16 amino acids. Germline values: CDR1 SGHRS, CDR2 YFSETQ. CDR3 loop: CASSLGSGDGSDTQYF. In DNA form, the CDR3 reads TGCGCCAGCAGCTTGGGGTCGGGGGATGGTTCAGATACGCAGTATTTT.

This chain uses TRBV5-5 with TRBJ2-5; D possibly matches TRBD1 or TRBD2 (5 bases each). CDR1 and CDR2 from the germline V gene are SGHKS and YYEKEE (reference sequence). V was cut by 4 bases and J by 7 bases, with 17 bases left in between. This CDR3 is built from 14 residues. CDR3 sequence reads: CASSRDASLGTQYF. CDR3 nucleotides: TGTGCCAGCAGCCGGGACGCCTCTCTAGGGACCCAGTACTTC.

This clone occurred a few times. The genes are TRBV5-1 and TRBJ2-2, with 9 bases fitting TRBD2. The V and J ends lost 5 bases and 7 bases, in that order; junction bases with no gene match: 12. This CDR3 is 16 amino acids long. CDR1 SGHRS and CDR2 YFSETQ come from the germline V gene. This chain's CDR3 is CASSLGVAGVVGELFF. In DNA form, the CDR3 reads TGCGCCAGCAGTCTCGGGGTAGCGGGAGTCGTCGGGGAGCTGTTTTTT.

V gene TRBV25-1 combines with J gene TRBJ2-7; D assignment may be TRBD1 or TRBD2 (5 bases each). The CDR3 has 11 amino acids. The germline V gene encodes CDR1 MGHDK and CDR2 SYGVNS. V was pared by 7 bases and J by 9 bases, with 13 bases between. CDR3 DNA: TGTGCCAGCATAGGGACCGCGGGGCAGTACTTC. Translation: CASIGTAGQYF.

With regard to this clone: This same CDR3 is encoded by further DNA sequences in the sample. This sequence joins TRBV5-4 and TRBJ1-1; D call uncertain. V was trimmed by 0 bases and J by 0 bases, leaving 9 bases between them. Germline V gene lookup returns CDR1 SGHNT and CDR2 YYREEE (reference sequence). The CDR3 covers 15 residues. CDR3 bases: TGTGCCAGCAGCTTGGGGGGTCCTATGAACACTGAAGCTTTCTTT. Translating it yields CASSLGGPMNTEAFF.

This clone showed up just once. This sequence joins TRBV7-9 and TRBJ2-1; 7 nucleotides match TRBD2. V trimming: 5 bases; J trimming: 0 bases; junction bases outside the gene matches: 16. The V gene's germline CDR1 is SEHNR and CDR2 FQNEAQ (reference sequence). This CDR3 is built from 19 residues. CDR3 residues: CASSGRGRRKENSYNEQFF. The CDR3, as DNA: TGTGCCAGCAGCGGGCGGGGGAGGCGCAAAGAGAACTCCTACAATGAGCAGTTCTTC.

Here the CDR3 DNA reads TGTGCCAGCAGCTTAGTCGGCGGGGGTTTCTACGAGCAGTACTTC. Amino acid sequence: CASSLVGGGFYEQYF. This chain uses TRBV7-8 with TRBJ2-7; 7 bases are shared with TRBD2. The junction had 6 bases not matched to a gene; V was cut back by 1 base and J by 3 bases. The CDR3 runs 15 residues. Germline loops: CDR1 SGHVS, CDR2 FQNEAQ.

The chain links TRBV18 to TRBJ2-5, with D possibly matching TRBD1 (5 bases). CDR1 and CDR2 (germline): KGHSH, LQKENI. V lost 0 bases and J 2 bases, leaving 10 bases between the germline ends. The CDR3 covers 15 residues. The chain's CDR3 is CASSPPAGPQETQYF. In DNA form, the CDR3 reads TGTGCCAGCTCACCACCGGCAGGGCCTCAAGAGACCCAGTACTTC.

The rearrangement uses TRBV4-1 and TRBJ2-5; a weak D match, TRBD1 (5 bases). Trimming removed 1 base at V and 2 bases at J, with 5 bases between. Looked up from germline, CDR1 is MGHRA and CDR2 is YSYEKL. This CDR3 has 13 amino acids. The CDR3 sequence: CASSQGQQETQYF. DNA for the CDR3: TGCGCCAGCAGCCAAGGACAGCAAGAGACCCAGTACTTC.

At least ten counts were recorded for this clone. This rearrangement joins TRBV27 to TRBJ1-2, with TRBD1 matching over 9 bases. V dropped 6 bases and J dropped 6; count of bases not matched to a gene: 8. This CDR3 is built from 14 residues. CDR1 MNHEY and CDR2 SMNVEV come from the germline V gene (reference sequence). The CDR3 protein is CASRRRRQGDGYTF. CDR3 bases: TGTGCCAGCAGGCGCAGGAGACAGGGGGATGGCTACACCTTC.

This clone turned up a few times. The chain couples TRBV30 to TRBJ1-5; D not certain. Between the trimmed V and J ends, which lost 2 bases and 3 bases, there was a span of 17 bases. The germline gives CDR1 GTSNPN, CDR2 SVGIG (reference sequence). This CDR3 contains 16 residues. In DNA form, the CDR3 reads TGTGCCTGGAGTCTAAACTTAGGACGGGCCAATCAGCCCCAGCATTTT. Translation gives CAWSLNLGRANQPQHF. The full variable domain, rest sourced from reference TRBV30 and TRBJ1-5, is SQTIHQWPATLVQPVGSPLSLECTVEGTSNPNLYWYRQAAGRGLQLLFYSVGIGQISSEVPQNLSASRPQDRQFILSSKKLLLSDSGFYLCAWSLNLGRANQPQHFGDGTRLSIL.

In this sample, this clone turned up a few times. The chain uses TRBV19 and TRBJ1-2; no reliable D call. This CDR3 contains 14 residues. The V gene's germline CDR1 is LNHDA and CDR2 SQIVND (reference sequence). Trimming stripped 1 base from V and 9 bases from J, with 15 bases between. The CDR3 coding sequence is TGTGCCAGTAGTATAGTTCGTCTACAGCAGAGCTACACCTTC. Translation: CASSIVRLQQSYTF.

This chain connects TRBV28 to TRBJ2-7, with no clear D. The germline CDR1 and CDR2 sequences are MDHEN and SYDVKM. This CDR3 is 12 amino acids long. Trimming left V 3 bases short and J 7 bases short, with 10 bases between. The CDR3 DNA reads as TGTGCCAGCAGTTTTATGAGAGGAGAGCAGTACTTC. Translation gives CASSFMRGEQYF.

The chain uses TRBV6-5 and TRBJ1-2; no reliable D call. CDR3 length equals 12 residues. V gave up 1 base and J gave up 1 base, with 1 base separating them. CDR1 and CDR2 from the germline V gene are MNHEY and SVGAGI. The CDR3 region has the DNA TGTGCCAGCAGTTACTATAACTATGGCTACACCTTC. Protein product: CASSYYNYGYTF.

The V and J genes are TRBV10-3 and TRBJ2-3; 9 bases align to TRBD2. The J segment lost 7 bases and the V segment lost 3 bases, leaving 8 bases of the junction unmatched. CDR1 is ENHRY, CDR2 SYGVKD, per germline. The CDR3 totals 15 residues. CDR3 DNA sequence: TGTGCCATCAGTGATCTAGCGGGGCCGGCGCATACGCAGTATTTT. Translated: CAISDLAGPAHTQYF.